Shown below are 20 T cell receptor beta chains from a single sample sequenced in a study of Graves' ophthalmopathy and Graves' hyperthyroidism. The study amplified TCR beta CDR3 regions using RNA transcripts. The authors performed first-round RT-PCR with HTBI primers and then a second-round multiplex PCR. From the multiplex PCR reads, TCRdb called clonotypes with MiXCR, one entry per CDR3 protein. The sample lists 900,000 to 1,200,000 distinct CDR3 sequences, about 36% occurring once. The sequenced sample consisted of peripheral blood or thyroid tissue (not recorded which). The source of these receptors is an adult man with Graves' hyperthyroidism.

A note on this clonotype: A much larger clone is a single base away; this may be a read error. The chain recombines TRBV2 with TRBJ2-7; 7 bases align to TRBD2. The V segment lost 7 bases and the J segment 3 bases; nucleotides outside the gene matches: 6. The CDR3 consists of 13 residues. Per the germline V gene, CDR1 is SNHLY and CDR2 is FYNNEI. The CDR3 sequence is CASTSSGYYEQYF. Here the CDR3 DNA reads TGTGCCAGCACGTCTAGCGGATACTACGAGCAGTACTTC.

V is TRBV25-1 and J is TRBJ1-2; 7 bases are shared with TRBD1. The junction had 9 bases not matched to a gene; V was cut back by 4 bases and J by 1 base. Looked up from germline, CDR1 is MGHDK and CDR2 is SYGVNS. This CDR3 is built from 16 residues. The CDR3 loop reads CASSVRGDSVNYGYTF. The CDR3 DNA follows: TGTGCCAGCAGTGTCCGGGGGGACAGTGTTAACTATGGCTACACCTTC.

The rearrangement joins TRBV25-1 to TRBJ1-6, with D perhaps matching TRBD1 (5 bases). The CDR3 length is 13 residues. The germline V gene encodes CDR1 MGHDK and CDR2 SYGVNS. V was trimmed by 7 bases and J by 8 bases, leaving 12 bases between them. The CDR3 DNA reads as TGTGCCAGCAAGTCGATGGGGGATTCACCCCTCCACTTT. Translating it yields CASKSMGDSPLHF.

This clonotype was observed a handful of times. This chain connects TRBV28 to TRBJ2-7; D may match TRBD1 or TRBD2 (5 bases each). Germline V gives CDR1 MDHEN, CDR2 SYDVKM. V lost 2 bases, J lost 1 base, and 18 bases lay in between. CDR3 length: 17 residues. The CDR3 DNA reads TGTGCCAGCAGTTTAGGCCCTCATGGGGGAGATTCCTACGAGCAGTACTTC. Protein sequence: CASSLGPHGGDSYEQYF.

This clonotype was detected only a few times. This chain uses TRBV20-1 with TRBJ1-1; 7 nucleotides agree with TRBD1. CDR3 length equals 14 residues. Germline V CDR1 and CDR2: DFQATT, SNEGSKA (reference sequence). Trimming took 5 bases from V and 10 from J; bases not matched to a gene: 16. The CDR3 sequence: CSARTGTVRVGAFF. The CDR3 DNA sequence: TGCAGTGCTCGAACCGGGACAGTGAGGGTCGGAGCTTTCTTT.

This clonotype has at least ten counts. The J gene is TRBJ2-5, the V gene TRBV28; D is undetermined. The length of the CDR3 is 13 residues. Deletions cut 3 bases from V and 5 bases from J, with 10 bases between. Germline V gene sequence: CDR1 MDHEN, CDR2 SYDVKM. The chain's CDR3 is CASSFQLFETQYF. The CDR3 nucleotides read TGTGCCAGCAGTTTTCAGCTGTTCGAGACCCAGTACTTC.

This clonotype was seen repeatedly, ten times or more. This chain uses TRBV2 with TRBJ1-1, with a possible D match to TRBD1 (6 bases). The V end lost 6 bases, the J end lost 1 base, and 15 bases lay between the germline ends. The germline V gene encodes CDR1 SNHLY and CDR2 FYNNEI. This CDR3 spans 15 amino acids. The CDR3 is CASRYGQTTNTEAFF. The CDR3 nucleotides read TGTGCCAGCAGATACGGACAGACAACGAACACTGAAGCTTTCTTT.

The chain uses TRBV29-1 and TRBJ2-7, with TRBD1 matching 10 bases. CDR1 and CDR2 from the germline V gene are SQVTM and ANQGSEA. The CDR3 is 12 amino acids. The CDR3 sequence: CTLTGGGVEQYF. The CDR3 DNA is TGCACCTTGACAGGGGGCGGGGTCGAGCAGTACTTC.

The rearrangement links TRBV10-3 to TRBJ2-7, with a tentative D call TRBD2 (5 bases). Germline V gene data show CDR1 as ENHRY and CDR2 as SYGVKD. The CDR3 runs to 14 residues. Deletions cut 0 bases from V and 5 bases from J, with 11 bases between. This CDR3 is CAISESPGRDEQYF. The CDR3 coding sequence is TGTGCCATCAGTGAGTCCCCTGGGAGAGACGAGCAGTACTTC.

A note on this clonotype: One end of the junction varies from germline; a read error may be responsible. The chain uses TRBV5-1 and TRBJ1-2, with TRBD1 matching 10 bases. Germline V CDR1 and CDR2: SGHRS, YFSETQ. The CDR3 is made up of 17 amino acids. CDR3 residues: CASSLVSGTGVGYGYTF. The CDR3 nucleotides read TGTGCCAGCAGCTTAGTCTCAGGGACAGGGGTAGGCTATGGCTACACCTTC.

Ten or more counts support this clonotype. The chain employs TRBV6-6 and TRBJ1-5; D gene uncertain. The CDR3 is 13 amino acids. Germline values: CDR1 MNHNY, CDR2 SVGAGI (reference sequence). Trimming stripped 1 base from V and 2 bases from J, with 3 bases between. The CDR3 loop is CASSYFGNQPQHF. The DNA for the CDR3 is TGTGCCAGCAGTTACTTCGGCAATCAGCCCCAGCATTTT.

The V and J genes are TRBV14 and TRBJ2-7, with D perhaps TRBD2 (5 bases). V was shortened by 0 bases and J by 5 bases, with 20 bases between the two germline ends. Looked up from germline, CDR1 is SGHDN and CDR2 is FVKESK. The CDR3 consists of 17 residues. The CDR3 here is CASSQDGVRARPHEQYF. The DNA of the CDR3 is TGTGCCAGCAGCCAAGACGGGGTACGGGCCCGACCCCACGAGCAGTACTTC.

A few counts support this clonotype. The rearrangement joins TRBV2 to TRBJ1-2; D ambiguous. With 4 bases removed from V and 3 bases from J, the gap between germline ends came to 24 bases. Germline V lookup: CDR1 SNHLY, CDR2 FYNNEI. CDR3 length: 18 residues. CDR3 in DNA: TGTGCCAGCAGTGGACGGATTAGAGGGCGCCCCCTTGACTATGGCTACACCTTC. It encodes CASSGRIRGRPLDYGYTF.

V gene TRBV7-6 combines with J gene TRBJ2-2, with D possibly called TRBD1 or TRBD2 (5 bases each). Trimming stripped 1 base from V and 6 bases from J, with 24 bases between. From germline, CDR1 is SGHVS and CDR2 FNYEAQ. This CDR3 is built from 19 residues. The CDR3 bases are TGTGCCAGCAGCTTAGATCCAGAGACCGGGACCCGGCTCCCCGGGGAGCTGTTTTTT. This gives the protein CASSLDPETGTRLPGELFF.

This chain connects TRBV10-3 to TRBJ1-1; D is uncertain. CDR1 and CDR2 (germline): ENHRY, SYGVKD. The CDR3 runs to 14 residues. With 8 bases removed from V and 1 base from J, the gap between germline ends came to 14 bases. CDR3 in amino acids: CAIGSQAPNTEAFF. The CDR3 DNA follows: TGTGCCATCGGCAGCCAAGCACCGAACACTGAAGCTTTCTTT.

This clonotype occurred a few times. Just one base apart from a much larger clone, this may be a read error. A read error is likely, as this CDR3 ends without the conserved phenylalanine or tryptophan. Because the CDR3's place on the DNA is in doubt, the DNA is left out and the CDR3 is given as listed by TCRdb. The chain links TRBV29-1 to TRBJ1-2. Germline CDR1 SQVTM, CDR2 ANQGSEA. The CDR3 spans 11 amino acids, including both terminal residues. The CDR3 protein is CSVEWRTELTL.

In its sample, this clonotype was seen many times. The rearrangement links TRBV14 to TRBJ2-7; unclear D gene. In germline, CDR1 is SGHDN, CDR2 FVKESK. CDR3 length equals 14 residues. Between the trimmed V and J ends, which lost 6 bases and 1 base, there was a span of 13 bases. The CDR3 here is CASSLGVPSYEQYF. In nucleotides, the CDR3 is TGTGCCAGCAGTCTCGGAGTCCCATCCTACGAGCAGTACTTC. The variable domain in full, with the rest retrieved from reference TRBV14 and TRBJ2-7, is EAGVTQFPSHSVIEKGQTVTLRCDPISGHDNLYWYRRVMGKEIKFLLHFVKESKQDESGMPNNRFLAERTGGTYSTLKVQPAELEDSGVYFCASSLGVPSYEQYFGPGTRLTVT.

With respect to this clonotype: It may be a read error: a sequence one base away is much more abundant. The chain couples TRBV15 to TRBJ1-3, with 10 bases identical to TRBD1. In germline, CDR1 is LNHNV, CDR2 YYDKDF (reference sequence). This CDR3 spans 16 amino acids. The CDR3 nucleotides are TGTACCACCAGCAGAGGGGGGACAGGGGCTGGAAACACCATATATTTT. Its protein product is CTTSRGGTGAGNTIYF. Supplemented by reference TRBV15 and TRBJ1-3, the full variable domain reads DAMVIQNPRYQVTQFGKPVTLSCSQTLNHNVMYWYQQKSSQAPKLLFHYYDKDFNNEADTPDNFQSRRPNTSFCFLDIRSPGLGDTAMYLCTTSRGGTGAGNTIYFGEGSWLTVV.

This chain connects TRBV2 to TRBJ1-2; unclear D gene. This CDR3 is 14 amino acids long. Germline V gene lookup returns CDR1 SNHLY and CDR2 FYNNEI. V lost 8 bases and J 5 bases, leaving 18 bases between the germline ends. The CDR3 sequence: CASRSGRAAYGYTF. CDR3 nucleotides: TGTGCCAGCCGGAGCGGGAGGGCAGCTTATGGCTACACCTTC.

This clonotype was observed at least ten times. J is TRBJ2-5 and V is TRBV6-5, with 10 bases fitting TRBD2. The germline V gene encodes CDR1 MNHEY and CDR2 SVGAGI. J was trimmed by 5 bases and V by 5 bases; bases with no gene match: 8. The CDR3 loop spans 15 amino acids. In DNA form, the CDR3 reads TGTGCCAGCAGTGATAGACTAGCGGGCGTGGAGACCCAGTACTTC. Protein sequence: CASSDRLAGVETQYF.